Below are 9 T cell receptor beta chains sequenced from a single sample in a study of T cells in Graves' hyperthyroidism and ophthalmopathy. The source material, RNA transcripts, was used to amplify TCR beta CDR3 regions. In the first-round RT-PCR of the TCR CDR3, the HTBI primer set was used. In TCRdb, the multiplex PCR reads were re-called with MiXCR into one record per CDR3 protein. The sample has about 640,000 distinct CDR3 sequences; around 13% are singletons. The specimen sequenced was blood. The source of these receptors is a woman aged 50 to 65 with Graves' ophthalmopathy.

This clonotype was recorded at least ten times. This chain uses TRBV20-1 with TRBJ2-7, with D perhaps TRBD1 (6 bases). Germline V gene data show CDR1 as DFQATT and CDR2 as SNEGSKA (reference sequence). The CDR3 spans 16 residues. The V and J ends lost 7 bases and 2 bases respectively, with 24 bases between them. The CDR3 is CSGGKHGTLIPYEQYF. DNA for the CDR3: TGCAGTGGTGGGAAACACGGGACACTAATACCCTACGAGCAGTACTTC.

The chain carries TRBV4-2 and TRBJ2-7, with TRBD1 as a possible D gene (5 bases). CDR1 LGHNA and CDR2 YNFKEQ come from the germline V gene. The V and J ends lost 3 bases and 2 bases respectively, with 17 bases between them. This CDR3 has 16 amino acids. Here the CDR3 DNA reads TGTGCCAGCAGCCATGTACTTAGGGGCGCGACCTACGAGCAGTACTTC. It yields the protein CASSHVLRGATYEQYF.

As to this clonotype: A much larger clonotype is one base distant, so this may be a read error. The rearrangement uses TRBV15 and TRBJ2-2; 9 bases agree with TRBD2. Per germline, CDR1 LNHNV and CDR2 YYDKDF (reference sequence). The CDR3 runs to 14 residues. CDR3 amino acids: CATRASGNTGEPFF. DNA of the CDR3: TGTGCCACCAGAGCTAGCGGGAACACCGGGGAGCCGTTTTTT.

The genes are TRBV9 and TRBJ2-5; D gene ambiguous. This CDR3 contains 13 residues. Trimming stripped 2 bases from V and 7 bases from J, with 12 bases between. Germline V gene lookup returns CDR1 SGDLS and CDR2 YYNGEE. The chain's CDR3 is CASSVDPPGTQYF. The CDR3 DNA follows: TGTGCCAGCAGCGTTGACCCACCGGGGACCCAGTACTTC.

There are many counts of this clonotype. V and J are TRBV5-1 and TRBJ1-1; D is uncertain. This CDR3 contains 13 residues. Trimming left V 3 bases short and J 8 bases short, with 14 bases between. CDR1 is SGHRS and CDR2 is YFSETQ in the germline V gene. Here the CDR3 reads CASSSPRTSEAFF. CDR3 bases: TGCGCCAGCAGCTCTCCAAGGACGTCCGAAGCTTTCTTT.

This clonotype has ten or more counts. The CDR3 reads CASSLFESMASDTQYF. CDR3 nucleotide sequence: TGTGCCAGCAGTTTATTCGAATCCATGGCGTCAGATACGCAGTATTTT. The gene calls are TRBV28 and TRBJ2-3; D is uncertain. This CDR3 is 16 amino acids long. The ends were cut back, 1 base at V and 4 bases at J, with 15 bases in the middle. Per germline, CDR1 MDHEN and CDR2 SYDVKM.

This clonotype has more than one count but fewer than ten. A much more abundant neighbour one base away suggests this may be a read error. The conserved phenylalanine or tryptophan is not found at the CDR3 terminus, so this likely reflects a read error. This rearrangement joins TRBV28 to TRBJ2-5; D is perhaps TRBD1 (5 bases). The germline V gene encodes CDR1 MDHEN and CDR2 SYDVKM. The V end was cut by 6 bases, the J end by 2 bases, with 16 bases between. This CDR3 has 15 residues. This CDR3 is CASRPRLRTQETQYS. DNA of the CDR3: TGTGCCAGCAGACCCCGACTCAGGACACAAGAGACCCAGTACTCC.

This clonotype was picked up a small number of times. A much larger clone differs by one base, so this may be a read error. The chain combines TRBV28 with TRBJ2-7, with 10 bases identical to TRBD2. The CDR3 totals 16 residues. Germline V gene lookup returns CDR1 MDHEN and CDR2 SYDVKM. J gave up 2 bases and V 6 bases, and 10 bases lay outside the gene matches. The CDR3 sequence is CASRATLAGEAYEQYF. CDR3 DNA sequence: TGTGCCAGCAGAGCCACTCTAGCGGGAGAGGCCTACGAGCAGTACTTC.

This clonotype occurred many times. For the CDR3, the DNA is TGTGCCAGCATGAGAGGGGCGAGGACTGAAGCTTTCTTT. Its translation is CASMRGARTEAFF. V and J are TRBV7-2 and TRBJ1-1, with a possible D match to TRBD1 (5 bases). CDR1 and CDR2 from the germline V gene are SGHTA and FQGNSA. The CDR3 is 13 amino acids. V was trimmed by 7 bases and J by 5 bases, leaving 14 bases between them. The full variable domain, rest sourced from reference TRBV7-2 and TRBJ1-1, is GAGVSQSPSNKVTEKGKDVELRCDPISGHTALYWYRQSLGQGLEFLIYFQGNSAPDKSGLPSDRFSAERTGGSVSTLTIQRTQQEDSAVYLCASMRGARTEAFFGQGTRLTVV.